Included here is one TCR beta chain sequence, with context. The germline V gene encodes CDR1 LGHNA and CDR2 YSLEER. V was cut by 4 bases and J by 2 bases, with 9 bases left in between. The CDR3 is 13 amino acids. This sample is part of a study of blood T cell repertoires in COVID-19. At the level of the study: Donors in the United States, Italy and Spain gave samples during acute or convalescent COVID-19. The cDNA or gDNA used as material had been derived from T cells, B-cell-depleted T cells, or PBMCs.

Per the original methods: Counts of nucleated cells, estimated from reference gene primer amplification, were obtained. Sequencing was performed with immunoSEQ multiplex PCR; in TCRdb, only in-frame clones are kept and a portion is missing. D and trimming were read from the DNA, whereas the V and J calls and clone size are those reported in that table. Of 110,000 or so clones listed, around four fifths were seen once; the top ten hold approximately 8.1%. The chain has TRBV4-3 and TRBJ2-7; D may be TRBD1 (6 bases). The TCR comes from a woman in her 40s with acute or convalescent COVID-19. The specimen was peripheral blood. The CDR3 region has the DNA TGCGCCAGCAGCCGGACAGTCACCTACGAGCAGTACTTC. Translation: CASSRTVTYEQYF.